This T cell receptor (beta chain) is from a study of blood T cell repertoires in COVID-19. The CDR3 has 17 residues. CDR1 and CDR2 from the germline V gene are SGHAT and FQNNGV. The V segment lost 6 bases and the J segment 0 bases; nucleotides outside the gene matches: 8. This clone was seen only a few times. Data came from immunoSEQ multiplex PCR; TCRdb stores just in-frame clones and leaves some out. This table holds 200,000 to 300,000 clones, 86% found once. The receptor was isolated from a woman at least 80 years old with COVID-19, enrolled during active disease. The sequencing sample was made of peripheral blood. V gene TRBV11-2 combines with J gene TRBJ2-1; 10 positions match TRBD2. The CDR3 here is CASRQAGGHGSYNEQFF. The CDR3 DNA follows: TGTGCCAGCAGGCAAGCGGGGGGGCATGGCTCCTACAATGAGCAGTTCTTC.